This TCR beta chain was sequenced in a study of OX40 agonist ivuxolimab in advanced cancers. CDR3 length: 17 amino acids. The V gene's germline CDR1 is MNHEY and CDR2 SMNVEV (reference sequence). Trimming shortened V by 5 bases and J by 5 bases, and 24 bases separated the two germline ends. Of note for this clone: Its antigen remains unknown.

Clones were sequenced by immunoSEQ multiplex PCR, and TCRdb holds only the in-frame ones, with some missing. The table has 77,000 or so clones, under 95% seen once. Regarding the study as a whole: Expanded clones tended on average to be more numerous among CD8+ T cells than CD4+. Both blood CD4+ and CD8+ T cells showed clonal growth by week 6 at 0.1 to 3.0 mg/kg. Among expanded peripheral T cells, antigen specificity went undetermined.

This TCR derives from an adult with an advanced solid tumor such as melanoma, head and neck, liver or kidney cancer. The V gene is TRBV27, the J gene TRBJ2-5, with D perhaps matching TRBD2 (6 bases). The material was CD4+ or CD8+ T cells sorted from blood, obtained in a trial of the OX40 agonist ivuxolimab. CDR3: CASSTGPRQGGSETQYF. For the CDR3, the DNA is TGTGCCAGCAGTACGGGACCGAGACAAGGAGGGTCTGAGACCCAGTACTTC.